Listed here is a single T cell receptor (beta chain). The antigen is undetermined. Here immunoSEQ multiplex PCR was the method, and the copy in TCRdb shows in-frame clones only, minus some. This table has 75,000 to 95,000 clones, around nine tenths appearing once. The data were taken from a study of T cell responses to AZD1222 COVID-19 vaccine. Notes on the study in general: Unmutated variant regions reportedly attract nearly half of all spike-specific TCRs. Sampling captured repertoires only after the peak T cell response. Recipients of two AZD1222 doses showed rising Spike-specific TCR breadth and depth. The study identified only five to seven AZD1222 recipients as seropositive at baseline.

The CDR3 loop spans 12 amino acids. Germline V CDR1 and CDR2: SNHLY, FYNNEI. Trimming pared 4 bases from V and 8 bases from J, leaving 11 bases between. The source material was peripheral blood, sampled on day 0 of MenACWY control vaccination. The chain combines TRBV2 with TRBJ1-1; no firm D call. The sequence was obtained from an adult in good health. Here the CDR3 reads CASSVSKLEAFF. The CDR3 DNA is TGTGCCAGCAGTGTATCCAAACTCGAAGCTTTCTTT. Full variable domain (remainder filled in from reference TRBV2 and TRBJ1-1): EPEVTQTPSHQVTQMGQEVILRCVPISNHLYFYWYRQILGQKVEFLVSFYNNEISEKSEIFDDQFSVERPDGSNFTLKIRSTKLEDSAMYFCASSVSKLEAFFGQGTRLTVV.